Listed here are 27 T cell receptor beta chains from one sample, sequenced in a study of early T cells in non-severe SARS-CoV-2 infection. TCRdb reprocessed the 5' RACE reads with MiXCR, giving one entry per CDR3 protein. The sample includes about 100,000 distinct CDR3 sequences, 13% of them seen just once. The sequenced sample consisted of whole blood. The receptor source for this set is an adult who was a healthcare worker with PCR-confirmed SARS-CoV-2 infection or an uninfected control (not recorded which).

Ten or more counts support this clonotype. The V gene is TRBV2, the J gene TRBJ2-1; 8 bases map to TRBD2. CDR1 and CDR2 from the germline V gene are SNHLY and FYNNEI. This CDR3 region has 15 residues. Trimming removed 6 bases from V and 5 bases from J; junction bases left unmatched: 9. The CDR3 is CASRSGGALDNEQFF. The CDR3 DNA sequence: TGTGCCAGCAGGAGCGGGGGCGCGCTCGACAATGAGCAGTTCTTC.

This clonotype was observed at least ten times. The chain recombines TRBV5-6 with TRBJ1-5, with no clear D. The V end lost 1 base, the J end lost 2 bases, and 4 bases lay between the germline ends. Germline values: CDR1 SGHDT, CDR2 YYEEEE. This CDR3 spans 13 amino acids. CDR3 sequence (DNA): TGTGCCAGCAGCTTGCAGGGCAATCAGCCCCAGCATTTT. Encoded protein: CASSLQGNQPQHF.

This sequence joins TRBV11-2 and TRBJ2-5, with unresolved D. The V gene lost 5 bases and the J gene lost 2 bases, with 9 bases spanning the gap. Per germline, CDR1 SGHAT and CDR2 FQNNGV. This CDR3 contains 13 residues. For the CDR3, the DNA is TGTGCCAGCAGCCCTCCCGGACAAGAGACCCAGTACTTC. Its translation: CASSPPGQETQYF.

There are a few counts of this clonotype. The chain recombines TRBV29-1 with TRBJ2-7, with 7 nucleotides matching TRBD1. The CDR3 extends over 14 amino acids. Germline V gene data show CDR1 as SQVTM and CDR2 as ANQGSEA. Trimming took 6 bases from V and 2 from J; bases not matched to a gene: 10. DNA for the CDR3: TGCAGCGTCGGATTCCGGGACAGCCCCTACGAGCAGTACTTC. It yields the protein CSVGFRDSPYEQYF.

This clonotype was found a few times. J is TRBJ1-1 and V is TRBV29-1; possibly TRBD1 for D (5 bases). V was cut by 7 bases and J by 4 bases, with 13 bases left in between. The germline gives CDR1 SQVTM, CDR2 ANQGSEA. This CDR3 contains 12 residues. The DNA for the CDR3 is TGCAGCGCGTTAGACAGACCCACTGAAGCTTTCTTT. The encoded protein is CSALDRPTEAFF. The full variable domain, in which reference TRBV29-1 and TRBJ1-1 provide the parts outside the CDR3, is SAVISQKPSRDICQRGTSLTIQCQVDSQVTMMFWYRQQPGQSLTLIATANQGSEATYESGFVIDKFPISRPNLTFSTLTVSNMSPEDSSIYLCSALDRPTEAFFGQGTRLTVV.

This clonotype was counted ten times or more. The genes are TRBV7-6 and TRBJ1-2; D ambiguous. V was trimmed by 2 bases and J by 6 bases, leaving 13 bases between them. CDR3 length equals 14 residues. Germline-derived CDR1 and CDR2 are SGHVS and FNYEAQ. DNA for the CDR3: TGTGCCAGCAGCTTAAATAGCCACCCTGATGGCTACACCTTC. It yields the protein CASSLNSHPDGYTF.

CDR3 loop: CASSLRNTNEQFF. Written as DNA, the CDR3 is TGTGCCAGCAGCTTGAGGAATACTAATGAGCAGTTCTTC. The gene calls are TRBV5-5 and TRBJ2-1; D gene ambiguous. Deletions cut 1 base from V and 7 bases from J, with 9 bases between. Germline V lookup: CDR1 SGHKS, CDR2 YYEKEE (reference sequence). The CDR3 spans 13 residues.

In this sample, this clonotype turned up many times. This chain joins TRBV7-2 and TRBJ1-3; tentatively, D is TRBD1 (5 bases). CDR1 is SGHTA, CDR2 FQGNSA, per germline. This CDR3 comprises 14 residues. V gave up 6 bases and J gave up 1 base, with 10 bases separating them. The CDR3 here is CASSPRGSGNTIYF. The CDR3 nucleotides are TGTGCCAGCAGTCCTAGGGGTTCTGGAAACACCATATATTTT.

The chain carries TRBV12-3 or TRBV12-4 and TRBJ2-2, with D maybe TRBD1 (5 bases). The CDR3 has 15 amino acids. V lost 6 bases, J lost 1 base, and 12 bases lay in between. The DNA of the CDR3 is TGTGCCAGCAGCCTACAGGCGGTGAACACCGGGGAGCTGTTTTTT. Its protein is CASSLQAVNTGELFF.

This clonotype has a handful of counts. The CDR3 coding sequence is TGTGCCAGCAGCTTGGGGCAGCAAACCATCAATGAGCAGTTCTTC. It yields the protein CASSLGQQTINEQFF. The chain carries TRBV11-3 and TRBJ2-1; the D gene is possibly TRBD1 (5 bases). This CDR3 region has 15 residues. CDR1 and CDR2 (germline): SGHNT, YENEEA. V dropped 3 bases and J dropped 6 bases, with 15 bases sitting between them. The variable domain in full, with the rest retrieved from reference TRBV11-3 and TRBJ2-1, is EAGVVQSPRYKIIEKKQPVAFWCNPISGHNTLYWYLQNLGQGPELLIRYENEEAVDDSQLPKDRFSAERLKGVDSTLKIQPAELGDSAVYLCASSLGQQTINEQFFGPGTRLTVL.

This clonotype was detected a few times. The rearrangement joins TRBV7-2 to TRBJ1-2, with a tentative D call TRBD1 (6 bases). Germline loops: CDR1 SGHTA, CDR2 FQGNSA. The CDR3 has 14 residues. Trimming removed 2 bases at V and 4 bases at J, with 11 bases between. CDR3 nucleotides: TGTGCCAGCAGCTTACAACAGGGCAGCTATGGCTACACCTTC. Translating it yields CASSLQQGSYGYTF.

The CDR3 is CASSVRQSSYEQYF. The DNA for the CDR3 is TGCGCCAGCAGTGTGAGGCAGAGCTCCTACGAGCAGTACTTC. This chain connects TRBV10-2 to TRBJ2-7, with D hard to call. The CDR3 consists of 14 residues. Germline values: CDR1 WSHSY, CDR2 SAAADI. V lost 4 bases and J lost 0, with 10 bases in between.

J is TRBJ2-7 and V is TRBV5-1; the match to TRBD2 covers 7 bases. The CDR3 has 17 residues. Trimming at V came to 0 bases and at J to 5 bases, leaving 14 bases not matched to a gene. CDR1 is SGHRS and CDR2 is YFSETQ in the germline V gene. CDR3 region: CASSLATTGGFGHEQYF. The CDR3 DNA follows: TGCGCCAGCAGCTTGGCCACGACGGGAGGTTTTGGCCACGAGCAGTACTTC.

The sample holds many counts of this clonotype. The V and J genes are TRBV19 and TRBJ1-2, with D possibly being TRBD1 (6 bases). Germline V lookup: CDR1 LNHDA, CDR2 SQIVND (reference sequence). The V gene lost 2 bases and the J gene lost 8 bases, with 12 bases spanning the gap. The CDR3 runs 13 residues. The CDR3 nucleotides are TGTGCCAGTAGTATACCGCAGGGGCGCGGCTACACCTTC. Translating it yields CASSIPQGRGYTF.

The chain combines TRBV7-6 with TRBJ1-4; 9 positions match TRBD1. The CDR3 runs 18 residues. Germline loops: CDR1 SGHVS, CDR2 FNYEAQ. The trim removed 5 bases at V and 0 bases at J, leaving 10 bases unmatched. CDR3 amino acids: CASSPKGGQGATNEKLFF. CDR3 nucleotides: TGTGCCAGCAGCCCCAAAGGGGGACAGGGCGCAACTAATGAAAAACTGTTTTTT.

This rearrangement joins TRBV6-5 to TRBJ2-5; D gene ambiguous. The CDR3 contains 13 residues. V was trimmed by 7 bases and J by 1 base, leaving 10 bases between them. CDR1 and CDR2 from the germline V gene are MNHEY and SVGAGI. The CDR3 DNA is TGTGCCAGCAAGGCAGCCTCCCAAGAGACCCAGTACTTC. Translated: CASKAASQETQYF.

This chain uses TRBV20-1 with TRBJ1-1; D might be TRBD1 (5 bases). The CDR3 consists of 12 residues. Germline-derived CDR1 and CDR2 are DFQATT and SNEGSKA (reference sequence). Deletions cut 3 bases from V and 9 bases from J, with 14 bases between. CDR3 sequence reads: CSARVGETQAFF. In DNA form, the CDR3 reads TGCAGTGCTAGGGTAGGGGAAACCCAAGCTTTCTTT.

This clonotype was observed many times. This chain connects TRBV27 to TRBJ2-1, with D perhaps being TRBD1 or TRBD2 (6 bases each). The germline V gene has CDR1 MNHEY and CDR2 SMNVEV (reference sequence). V lost 8 bases and J lost 11, with 16 bases in between. The CDR3 runs 12 residues. The chain's CDR3 is CASGGGQGKQFF. DNA of the CDR3: TGTGCCAGCGGAGGGGGGCAGGGGAAGCAGTTCTTC.

The CDR3 loop is CSAWDRESTDTQYF. CDR3 coding DNA: TGCAGTGCCTGGGACAGGGAAAGCACAGATACGCAGTATTTT. V gene TRBV20-1 combines with J gene TRBJ2-3, with TRBD1 matching over 9 bases. The CDR3 is made up of 14 amino acids. The V segment lost 6 bases and the J segment 0 bases; nucleotides outside the gene matches: 4. Germline V gene data show CDR1 as DFQATT and CDR2 as SNEGSKA (reference sequence).

V and J are TRBV20-1 and TRBJ2-7; D unresolved. Looked up from germline, CDR1 is DFQATT and CDR2 is SNEGSKA (reference sequence). The CDR3 spans 14 residues. V was pared by 5 bases and J by 1 base, with 15 bases between. This CDR3 reads CSALRSVQSYEQYF. CDR3 DNA sequence: TGCAGTGCTCTGAGGAGTGTCCAGTCCTACGAGCAGTACTTC.

This clonotype showed up many times. The chain has TRBV6-5 and TRBJ2-1; TRBD1 matches at 9 bases. The CDR3 totals 15 residues. CDR1 and CDR2 (germline): MNHEY, SVGAGI. V lost 5 bases and J lost 5; bases outside the gene matches: 7. Here the CDR3 DNA reads TGTGCCAGCAGTACGACCGGGACAGGGCACAATGAGCAGTTCTTC. Translation: CASSTTGTGHNEQFF.

The rearrangement links TRBV2 to TRBJ2-2, with D possibly matching TRBD1 (6 bases). Trimming left V 7 bases short and J 5 bases short, with 17 bases between. CDR1 is SNHLY, CDR2 FYNNEI, per germline. CDR3 size: 15 residues. The CDR3 reads CASTTGLSRTGELFF. The DNA for the CDR3 is TGTGCCAGCACTACAGGGTTAAGTCGAACCGGGGAGCTGTTTTTT.

This clonotype was detected many times. The genes are TRBV7-8 and TRBJ2-7; 7 positions match TRBD1. Germline-derived CDR1 and CDR2 are SGHVS and FQNEAQ. The V segment lost 1 base and the J segment 1 base; nucleotides outside the gene matches: 7. The CDR3 spans 16 residues. CDR3 nucleotide sequence: TGTGCCAGCAGCTTAGGGTGGGGACAGAAATCCTACGAGCAGTACTTC. This encodes CASSLGWGQKSYEQYF.

This clonotype was seen repeatedly, ten times or more. The V gene is TRBV6-6, the J gene TRBJ2-1; 9 nucleotides match TRBD2. V gave up 0 bases and J gave up 3 bases; unmatched junction bases: 6. Germline CDR1 reads MNHNY; CDR2 reads SVGAGI (reference sequence). This CDR3 has 17 amino acids. The CDR3 spells CASSYSRAGGYYNEQFF. In nucleotides, the CDR3 is TGTGCCAGCAGTTACTCCCGCGCGGGGGGGTACTACAATGAGCAGTTCTTC.

This clonotype was counted many times. The V and J genes are TRBV5-1 and TRBJ1-1; TRBD1 aligns across 11 bases. In germline, CDR1 is SGHRS, CDR2 YFSETQ. This CDR3 comprises 17 residues. The V segment lost 7 bases and the J segment 1 base; nucleotides outside the gene matches: 12. CDR3: CASRSPRTGGGNTEAFF. CDR3 DNA sequence: TGCGCCAGCCGCTCCCCACGGACAGGGGGCGGGAACACTGAAGCTTTCTTT.

The genes are TRBV11-2 and TRBJ2-1; tentatively, D is TRBD1 (6 bases). The ends were cut back, 2 bases at V and 0 bases at J, with 14 bases in the middle. This CDR3 is 17 amino acids long. Looked up from germline, CDR1 is SGHAT and CDR2 is FQNNGV. CDR3 residues: CASSLPLRGGSYNEQFF. DNA for the CDR3: TGTGCCAGCAGCTTACCGCTTAGAGGGGGCTCCTACAATGAGCAGTTCTTC.

This clonotype was observed a handful of times. The chain combines TRBV18 with TRBJ2-5, with TRBD2 identical over 9 bases. The CDR3 is 13 amino acids. The V gene end was trimmed by 6 bases and the J gene end by 3 bases; junction bases not matched to a gene: 2. CDR1 is KGHSH and CDR2 is LQKENI in the germline V gene. This CDR3 reads CASSSSGEETQYF. CDR3 coding DNA: TGTGCCAGCTCTTCTAGCGGGGAAGAGACCCAGTACTTC. The full variable domain, in which reference TRBV18 and TRBJ2-5 provide the parts outside the CDR3, is NAGVMQNPRHLVRRRGQEARLRCSPMKGHSHVYWYRQLPEEGLKFMVYLQKENIIDESGMPKERFSAEFPKEGPSILRIQQVVRGDSAAYFCASSSSGEETQYFGPGTRLLVL.